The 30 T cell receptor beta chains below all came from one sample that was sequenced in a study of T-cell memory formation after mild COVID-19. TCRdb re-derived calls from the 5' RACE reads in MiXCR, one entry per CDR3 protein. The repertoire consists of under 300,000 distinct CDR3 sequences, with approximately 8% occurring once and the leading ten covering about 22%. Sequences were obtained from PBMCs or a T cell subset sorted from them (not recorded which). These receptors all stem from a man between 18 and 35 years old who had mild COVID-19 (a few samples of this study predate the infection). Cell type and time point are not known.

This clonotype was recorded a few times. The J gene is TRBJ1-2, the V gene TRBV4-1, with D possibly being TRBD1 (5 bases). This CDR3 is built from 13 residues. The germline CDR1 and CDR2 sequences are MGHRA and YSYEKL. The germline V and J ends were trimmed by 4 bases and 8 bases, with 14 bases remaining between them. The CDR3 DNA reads TGCGCCAGCAGCCTCACGGGACGGGAAGGCTACACCTTC. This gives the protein CASSLTGREGYTF.

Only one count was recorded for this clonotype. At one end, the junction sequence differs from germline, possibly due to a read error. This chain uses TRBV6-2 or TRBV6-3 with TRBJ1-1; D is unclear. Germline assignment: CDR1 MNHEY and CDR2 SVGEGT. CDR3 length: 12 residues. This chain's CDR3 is CASSYGGGEALF. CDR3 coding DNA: TGTGCCAGCAGTTACGGTGGCGGTGAAGCTTTATTT.

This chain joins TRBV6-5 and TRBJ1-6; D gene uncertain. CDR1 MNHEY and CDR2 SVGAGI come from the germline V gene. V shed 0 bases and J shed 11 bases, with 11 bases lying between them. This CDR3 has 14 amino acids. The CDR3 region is CASSYSYQDAPLHF. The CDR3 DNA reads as TGTGCCAGCAGTTACTCTTACCAGGATGCACCCCTCCACTTT.

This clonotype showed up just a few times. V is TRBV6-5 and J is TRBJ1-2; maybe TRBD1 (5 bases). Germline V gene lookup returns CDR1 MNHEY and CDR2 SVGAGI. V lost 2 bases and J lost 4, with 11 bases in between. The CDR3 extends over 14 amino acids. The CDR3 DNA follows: TGTGCCAGCAGTTACAGGGGAGGAGGCTATGGCTACACCTTC. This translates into CASSYRGGGYGYTF.

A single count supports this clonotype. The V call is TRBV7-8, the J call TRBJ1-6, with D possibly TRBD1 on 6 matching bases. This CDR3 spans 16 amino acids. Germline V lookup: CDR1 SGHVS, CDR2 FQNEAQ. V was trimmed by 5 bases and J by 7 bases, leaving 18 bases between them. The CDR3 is CASSHPFAQGNSPLHF. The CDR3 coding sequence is TGTGCCAGCAGCCATCCCTTTGCACAGGGAAATTCACCCCTCCACTTT.

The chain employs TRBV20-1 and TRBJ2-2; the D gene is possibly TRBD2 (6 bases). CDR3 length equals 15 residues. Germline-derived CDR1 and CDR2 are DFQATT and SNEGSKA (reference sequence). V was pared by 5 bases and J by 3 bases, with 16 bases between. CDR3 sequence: CSAAKTGTDTGELFF. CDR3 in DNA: TGCAGTGCTGCGAAAACTGGGACTGACACCGGGGAGCTGTTTTTT.

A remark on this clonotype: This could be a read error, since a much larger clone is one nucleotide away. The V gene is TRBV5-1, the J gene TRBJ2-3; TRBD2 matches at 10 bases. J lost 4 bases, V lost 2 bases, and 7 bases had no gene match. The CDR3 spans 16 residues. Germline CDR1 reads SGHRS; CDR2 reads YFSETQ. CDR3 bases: TGCGCCAGCAGCTTTAGAGCGGGGGGGACCCCAGATACGCAGTATTTT. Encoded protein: CASSFRAGGTPDTQYF.

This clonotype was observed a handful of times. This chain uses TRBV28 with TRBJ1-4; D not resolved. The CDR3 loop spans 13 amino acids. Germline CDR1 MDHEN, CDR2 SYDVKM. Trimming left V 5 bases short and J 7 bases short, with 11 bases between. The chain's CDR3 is CASSPSGSEKLFF. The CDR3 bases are TGTGCCAGCAGTCCCTCCGGGAGTGAAAAACTGTTTTTT.

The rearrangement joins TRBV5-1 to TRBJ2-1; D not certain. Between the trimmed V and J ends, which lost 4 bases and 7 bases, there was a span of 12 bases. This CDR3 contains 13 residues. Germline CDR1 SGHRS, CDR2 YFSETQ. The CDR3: CASSISPLNEQFF. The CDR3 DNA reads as TGCGCCAGCAGCATATCTCCGTTGAATGAGCAGTTCTTC.

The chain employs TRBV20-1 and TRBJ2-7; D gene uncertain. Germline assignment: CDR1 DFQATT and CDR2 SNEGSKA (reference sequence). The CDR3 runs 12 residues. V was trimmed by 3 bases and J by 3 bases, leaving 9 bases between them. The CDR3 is CSARGQNYEQYV. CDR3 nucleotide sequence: TGCAGTGCTAGGGGCCAGAACTACGAGCAGTACGTC.

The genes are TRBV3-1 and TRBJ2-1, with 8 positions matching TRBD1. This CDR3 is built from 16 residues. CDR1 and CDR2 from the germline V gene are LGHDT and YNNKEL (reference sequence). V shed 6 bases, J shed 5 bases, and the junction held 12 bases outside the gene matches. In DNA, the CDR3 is TGTGCCAGCAGGGCACCCGGACAGGGCACCAACAATGAGCAGTTCTTC. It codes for CASRAPGQGTNNEQFF.

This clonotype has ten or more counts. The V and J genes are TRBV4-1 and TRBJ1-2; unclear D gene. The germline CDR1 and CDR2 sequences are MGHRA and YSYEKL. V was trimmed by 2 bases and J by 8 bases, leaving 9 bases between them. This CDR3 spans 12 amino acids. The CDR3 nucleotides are TGCGCCAGCAGCCAACTCGGGTGGGGCTACACCTTC. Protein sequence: CASSQLGWGYTF.

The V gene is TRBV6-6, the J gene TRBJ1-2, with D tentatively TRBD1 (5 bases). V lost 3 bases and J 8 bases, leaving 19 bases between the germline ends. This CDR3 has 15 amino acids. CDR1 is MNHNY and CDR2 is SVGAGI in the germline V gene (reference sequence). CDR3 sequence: CASSYDPTLRDGYTF. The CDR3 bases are TGTGCCAGCAGTTATGACCCAACACTCAGGGACGGCTACACCTTC.

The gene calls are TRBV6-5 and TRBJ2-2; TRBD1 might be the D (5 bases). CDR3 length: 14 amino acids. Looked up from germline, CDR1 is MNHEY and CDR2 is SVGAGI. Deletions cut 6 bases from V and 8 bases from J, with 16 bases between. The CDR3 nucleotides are TGTGCCAGCAGCCGCAGCCAGGGCAGTGGGGAGCTGTTTTTT. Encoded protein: CASSRSQGSGELFF.

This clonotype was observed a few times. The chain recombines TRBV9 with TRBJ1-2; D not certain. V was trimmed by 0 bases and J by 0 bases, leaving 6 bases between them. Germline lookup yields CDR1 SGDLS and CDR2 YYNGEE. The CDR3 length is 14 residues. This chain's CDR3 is CASSVGGPNYGYTF. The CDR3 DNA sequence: TGTGCCAGCAGCGTAGGAGGGCCTAACTATGGCTACACCTTC.

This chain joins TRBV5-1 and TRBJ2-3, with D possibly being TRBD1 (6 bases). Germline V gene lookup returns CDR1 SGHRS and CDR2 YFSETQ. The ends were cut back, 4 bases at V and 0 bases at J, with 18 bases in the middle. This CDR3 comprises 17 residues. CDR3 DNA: TGCGCCAGCAGCCCCGGGGTTTTGGACAGCAGCACAGATACGCAGTATTTT. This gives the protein CASSPGVLDSSTDTQYF.

The CDR3 nucleotides read TGCGCCAGCAGCGCAAACCCTAGCGGGGGGGCCGCTGAGCAGTTCTTC. This sequence encodes CASSANPSGGAAEQFF. The chain uses TRBV5-1 and TRBJ2-1; TRBD2 matches 12 bases. V shed 4 bases and J 9 bases; nucleotides not matched to a gene: 11. Per the germline V gene, CDR1 is SGHRS and CDR2 is YFSETQ. CDR3 length: 16 residues.

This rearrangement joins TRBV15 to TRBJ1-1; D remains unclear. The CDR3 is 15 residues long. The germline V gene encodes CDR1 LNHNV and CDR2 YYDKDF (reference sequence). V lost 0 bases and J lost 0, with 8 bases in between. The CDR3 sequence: CATSRERALNTEAFF. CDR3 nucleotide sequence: TGTGCCACCAGCAGAGAACGGGCACTGAACACTGAAGCTTTCTTT. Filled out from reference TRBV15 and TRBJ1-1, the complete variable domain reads DAMVIQNPRYQVTQFGKPVTLSCSQTLNHNVMYWYQQKSSQAPKLLFHYYDKDFNNEADTPDNFQSRRPNTSFCFLDIRSPGLGDTAMYLCATSRERALNTEAFFGQGTRLTVV.

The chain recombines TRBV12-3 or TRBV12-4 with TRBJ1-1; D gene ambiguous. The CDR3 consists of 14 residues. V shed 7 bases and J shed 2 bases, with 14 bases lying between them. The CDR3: CASTLVGSNTEAFF. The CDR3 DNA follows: TGTGCCAGCACCCTTGTGGGTAGTAACACTGAAGCTTTCTTT.

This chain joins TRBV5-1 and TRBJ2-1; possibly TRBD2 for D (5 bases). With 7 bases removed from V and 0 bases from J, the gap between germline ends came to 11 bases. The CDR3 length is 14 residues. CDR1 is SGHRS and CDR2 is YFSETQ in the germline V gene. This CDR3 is CASSERDSYNEQFF. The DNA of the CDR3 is TGCGCCAGCTCCGAGAGGGACTCCTACAATGAGCAGTTCTTC.

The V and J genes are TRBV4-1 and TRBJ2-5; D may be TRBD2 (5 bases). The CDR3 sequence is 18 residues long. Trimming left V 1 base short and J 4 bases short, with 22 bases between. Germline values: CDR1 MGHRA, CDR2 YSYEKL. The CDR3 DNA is TGCGCCAGCAGCCAAGGAACGTTTACGGGATCCCTGGGAGAGACCCAGTACTTC. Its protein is CASSQGTFTGSLGETQYF.

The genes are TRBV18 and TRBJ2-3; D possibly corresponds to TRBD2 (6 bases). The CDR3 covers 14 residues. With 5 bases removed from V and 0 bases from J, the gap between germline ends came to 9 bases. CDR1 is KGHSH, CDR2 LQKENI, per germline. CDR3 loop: CASSGAGSTDTQYF. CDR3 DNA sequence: TGTGCCAGCTCAGGAGCGGGTAGCACAGATACGCAGTATTTT.

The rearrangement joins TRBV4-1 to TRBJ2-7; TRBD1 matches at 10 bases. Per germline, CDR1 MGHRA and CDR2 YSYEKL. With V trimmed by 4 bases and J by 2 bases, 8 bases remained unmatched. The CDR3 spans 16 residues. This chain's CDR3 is CASSLEPGQGTYEQYV. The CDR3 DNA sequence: TGCGCCAGCAGCCTCGAGCCGGGACAGGGGACCTACGAGCAGTACGTC.

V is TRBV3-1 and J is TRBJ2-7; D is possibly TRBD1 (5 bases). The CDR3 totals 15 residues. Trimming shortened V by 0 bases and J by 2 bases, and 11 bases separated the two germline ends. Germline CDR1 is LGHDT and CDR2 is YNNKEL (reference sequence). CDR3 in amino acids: CASSQDSGLAYEQYF. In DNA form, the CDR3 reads TGTGCCAGCAGCCAAGATTCAGGGTTAGCCTACGAGCAGTACTTC.

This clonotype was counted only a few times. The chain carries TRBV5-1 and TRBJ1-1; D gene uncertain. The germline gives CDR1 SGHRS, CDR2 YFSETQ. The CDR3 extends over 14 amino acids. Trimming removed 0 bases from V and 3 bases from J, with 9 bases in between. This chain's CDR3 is CASSLDYAYTEAFF. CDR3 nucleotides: TGCGCCAGCAGCTTGGATTACGCCTACACTGAAGCTTTCTTT.

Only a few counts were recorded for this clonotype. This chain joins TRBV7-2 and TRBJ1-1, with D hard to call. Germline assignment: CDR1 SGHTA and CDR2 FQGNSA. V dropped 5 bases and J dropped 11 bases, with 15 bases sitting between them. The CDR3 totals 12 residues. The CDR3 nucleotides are TGTGCCAGCAGCATAAGGGCCGGTACCGCTTTCTTT. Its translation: CASSIRAGTAFF.

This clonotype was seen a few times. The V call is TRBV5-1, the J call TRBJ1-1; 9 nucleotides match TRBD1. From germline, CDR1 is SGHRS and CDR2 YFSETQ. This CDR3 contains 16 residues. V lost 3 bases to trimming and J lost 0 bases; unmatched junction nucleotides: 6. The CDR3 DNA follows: TGCGCCAGCAGCTGGGGACAGGGCCCGTTGAACACTGAAGCTTTCTTT. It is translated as CASSWGQGPLNTEAFF.

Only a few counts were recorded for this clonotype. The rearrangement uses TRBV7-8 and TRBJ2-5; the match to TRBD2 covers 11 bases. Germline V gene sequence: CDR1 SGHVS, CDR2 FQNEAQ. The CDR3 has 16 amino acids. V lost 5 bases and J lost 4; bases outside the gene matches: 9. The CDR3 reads CASSPGTSGFPETQYF. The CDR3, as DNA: TGTGCCAGCAGCCCCGGGACTAGCGGTTTTCCAGAGACCCAGTACTTC.

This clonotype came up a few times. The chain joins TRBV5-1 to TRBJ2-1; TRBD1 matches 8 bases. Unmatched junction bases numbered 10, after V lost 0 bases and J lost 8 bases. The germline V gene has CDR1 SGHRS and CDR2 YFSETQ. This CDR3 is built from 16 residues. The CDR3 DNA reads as TGCGCCAGCAGCTTGGGGCAGGGGGCGCGTCTTTATGAGCAGTTCTTC. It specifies CASSLGQGARLYEQFF.

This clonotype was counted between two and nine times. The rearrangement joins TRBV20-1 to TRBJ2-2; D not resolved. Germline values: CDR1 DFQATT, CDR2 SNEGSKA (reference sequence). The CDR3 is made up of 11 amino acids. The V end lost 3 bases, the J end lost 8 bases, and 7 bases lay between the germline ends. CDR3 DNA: TGCAGTGCTAGTTCCTTGGGGGAGCTGTTTTTT. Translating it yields CSASSLGELFF.